This TCR beta chain was identified during a study of cytomegalovirus exposure and HLA in healthy donors. Trimming removed 2 bases from V and 7 bases from J, with 15 bases in between. CDR1 is SNHLY and CDR2 is FYNNEI in the germline V gene. The CDR3 is 14 amino acids. Sequencing used immunoSEQ multiplex PCR; TCRdb keeps in-frame clones, though not all of them. The sample records approximately 150,000 clones, approximately 86% being singletons. This sequence was found in a man aged 18 to 35 in good health and CMV-seropositive. Sequenced sample: PBMCs. V is TRBV2 and J is TRBJ2-7, with D maybe TRBD2 (5 bases). CDR3 bases: TGTGCCAGCAGTGAAAAGCGGACCCCCTGGGAGCAGTACTTC. Protein sequence: CASSEKRTPWEQYF.